These 30 T cell receptor beta chains share one sample of origin, sequenced in a study of blood T cells in healthy people across ages. The second PCR ran roughly 6 to 12 cycles with a sample-barcoded 5' primer and J-beta primers. TCRdb independently ran MiXCR on the 5' RACE reads; one entry per CDR3 protein. The top ten hold roughly two fifths of the sample, which has around 800,000 distinct CDR3 sequences, around half seen once. The sequenced material came from blood. The receptor source for this set is a man aged 80 or over in good health.

The V and J genes are TRBV12-3 or TRBV12-4 and TRBJ2-5; D tentatively reads TRBD1 or TRBD2 (7 bases each). V was cut by 7 bases and J by 2 bases, with 14 bases left in between. CDR3 length equals 14 residues. The CDR3 here is CASMGQGGQETQYF. The DNA for the CDR3 is TGTGCCAGCATGGGGCAGGGGGGGCAAGAGACCCAGTACTTC.

This chain joins TRBV7-9 and TRBJ2-1, with no clear D. Germline assignment: CDR1 SEHNR and CDR2 FQNEAQ (reference sequence). The V end lost 3 bases, the J end lost 6 bases, and 9 bases lay between the germline ends. CDR3 length equals 13 residues. This CDR3 reads CASSFMAGNEQFF. In DNA form, the CDR3 reads TGTGCCAGCAGCTTTATGGCTGGCAATGAGCAGTTCTTC. Drawing the rest from reference TRBV7-9 and TRBJ2-1, the complete variable domain is DTGVSQNPRHKITKRGQNVTFRCDPISEHNRLYWYRQTLGQGPEFLTYFQNEAQLEKSRLLSDRFSAERPKGSFSTLEIQRTEQGDSAMYLCASSFMAGNEQFFGPGTRLTVL.

The V gene is TRBV20-1, the J gene TRBJ2-3; 8 bases align to TRBD2. CDR3 length: 13 residues. J gave up 14 bases and V 6 bases, and 16 bases lay outside the gene matches. The germline V gene encodes CDR1 DFQATT and CDR2 SNEGSKA (reference sequence). The CDR3 region has the DNA TGCAGTGCACTAGCGGTGACTCACAGATACGCGTATTTT. Amino acid sequence: CSALAVTHRYAYF.

The chain has TRBV27 and TRBJ2-4, with D possibly matching TRBD1 (7 bases). The CDR3 totals 16 residues. Germline V gene sequence: CDR1 MNHEY, CDR2 SMNVEV (reference sequence). Trimming stripped 5 bases from V and 6 bases from J, with 20 bases between. The CDR3, as DNA: TGTGCCAGCAGTCTTCGACAGGGTGGGGGACTAAACATTCAGTACTTC. Amino acid sequence: CASSLRQGGGLNIQYF.

This clonotype has more than one count but fewer than ten. The chain carries TRBV29-1 and TRBJ1-1; tentative D call: TRBD1 (5 bases). CDR1 is SQVTM, CDR2 ANQGSEA, per germline. The CDR3 sequence is 14 residues long. Trimming took off 7 bases at V and 1 base at J, with 16 bases between the two ends. CDR3 nucleotide sequence: TGCAGCGCGGGGGTCGGGATAGGGAACACTGAAGCTTTCTTT. It is translated as CSAGVGIGNTEAFF.

CDR3 region: CASSLASVDRGLYEQYF. The CDR3 DNA reads as TGCGCCAGCAGCTTGGCCTCCGTCGACAGGGGGCTGTACGAGCAGTACTTC. The rearrangement uses TRBV5-1 and TRBJ2-4; 10 bases match TRBD1. The J call is uncertain, as TRBJ2-7 better fits the DNA end. Germline lookup yields CDR1 SGHRS and CDR2 YFSETQ. CDR3 length: 17 amino acids.

A remark on this clonotype: This could be a read error, since a much larger clone is one nucleotide away. The chain combines TRBV29-1 with TRBJ1-1; D is unresolved. Germline assignment: CDR1 SQVTM and CDR2 ANQGSEA. Trimming shortened V by 4 bases and J by 4 bases, and 10 bases separated the two germline ends. The CDR3 consists of 12 residues. CDR3 loop: CSVGLMSTEAFF. In nucleotides, the CDR3 is TGCAGCGTTGGTCTGATGAGCACTGAAGCTTTCTTT.

This clonotype showed up just a few times. V and J are TRBV5-1 and TRBJ2-1; 12 bases are a match to TRBD2. The J segment lost 2 bases and the V segment lost 4 bases, leaving 4 bases of the junction unmatched. Germline assignment: CDR1 SGHRS and CDR2 YFSETQ. The CDR3 has 16 residues. The CDR3 reads CASSGRLAGAYNEQFF. The CDR3 bases are TGCGCCAGCAGCGGTCGACTAGCGGGAGCCTACAATGAGCAGTTCTTC.

The table lists this clonotype with a few counts. The CDR3, as DNA: TGTGCCACCAGTGACCCCAGCGGGAGGCTCGGGGATGAGCAGTTCTTC. Translating it yields CATSDPSGRLGDEQFF. The rearrangement links TRBV24-1 to TRBJ2-1; the match to TRBD2 covers 9 bases. Looked up from germline, CDR1 is KGHDR and CDR2 is SFDVKD. The CDR3 runs 16 residues. The ends lost 4 bases at V and 8 bases at J; junction bases unmatched: 11.

The sample holds a few counts of this clonotype. The rearrangement links TRBV12-3 or TRBV12-4 to TRBJ1-1; TRBD1 matches at 8 bases. The CDR3 has 15 residues. Losses at the gene ends were 6 bases for V and 1 base for J; bases not matched to a gene: 7. The CDR3 region is CASRKTGDKNTEAFF. The CDR3 bases are TGTGCCAGCAGGAAGACAGGGGACAAGAACACTGAAGCTTTCTTT.

This clonotype was seen more than once but under ten times. The chain recombines TRBV30 with TRBJ1-1, with D unresolved. This CDR3 is built from 13 residues. The V gene's germline CDR1 is GTSNPN and CDR2 SVGIG (reference sequence). With 5 bases removed from V and 1 base from J, the gap between germline ends came to 11 bases. The CDR3 DNA sequence: TGTGCCTGGCTCCCACTCAGGAACACTGAAGCTTTCTTT. Residues: CAWLPLRNTEAFF.

This rearrangement joins TRBV25-1 to TRBJ2-1, with TRBD2 matching over 8 bases. The junction had 11 bases not matched to a gene; V was cut back by 7 bases and J by 3 bases. This CDR3 contains 16 residues. Germline V gene sequence: CDR1 MGHDK, CDR2 SYGVNS. CDR3: CASTGWGSGNYNEQFF. DNA of the CDR3: TGTGCCAGCACCGGCTGGGGTAGCGGGAACTACAATGAGCAGTTCTTC.

This clonotype was seen a few times. The chain has TRBV29-1 and TRBJ1-2, with 8 bases lining up with TRBD1. V was pared by 7 bases and J by 3 bases, with 13 bases of the junction left unmatched. CDR3 size: 15 residues. In germline, CDR1 is SQVTM, CDR2 ANQGSEA. The chain's CDR3 is CSAYPNPGGDYGYTF. CDR3 in DNA: TGCAGCGCCTACCCGAACCCAGGGGGCGACTATGGCTACACCTTC.

This clonotype was observed a handful of times. The gene calls are TRBV3-1 and TRBJ1-2; the D is unclear. This CDR3 comprises 13 residues. Between the trimmed V and J ends, which lost 6 bases and 2 bases, there was a span of 10 bases. CDR1 is LGHDT, CDR2 YNNKEL, per germline (reference sequence). In DNA form, the CDR3 reads TGTGCCAGCAGTTCCGATCCGAACTATGGCTACACCTTC. Translated, it gives CASSSDPNYGYTF.

The gene calls are TRBV10-2 and TRBJ2-7; D tentatively fits TRBD1 or TRBD2 (5 bases each). Trimming removed 10 bases from V and 3 bases from J, with 16 bases in between. Germline V lookup: CDR1 WSHSY, CDR2 SAAADI. The CDR3 runs 13 residues. The CDR3 loop reads CANGDGLGYEQYF. In DNA form, the CDR3 reads TGCGCCAACGGGGACGGTCTGGGCTACGAGCAGTACTTC.

The CDR3 DNA is TGTGCCAGCAGTAAGCGAGAGCCGGGCCCGATAGCGCCCAGGTGGGGCTACACCTTC. It encodes CASSKREPGPIAPRWGYTF. The chain uses TRBV27 and TRBJ1-2; D call uncertain. The ends were cut back, 5 bases at V and 8 bases at J, with 33 bases in the middle. Per the germline V gene, CDR1 is MNHEY and CDR2 is SMNVEV (reference sequence). There are 19 residues in the CDR3.

CDR3 region: CASSLWTRLAPGEQYF. CDR3 in DNA: TGTGCCAGCAGTTTATGGACGCGACTGGCCCCGGGGGAGCAGTACTTC. This chain uses TRBV28 with TRBJ2-7, with D possibly being TRBD2 (5 bases). Germline-derived CDR1 and CDR2 are MDHEN and SYDVKM. The V end lost 0 bases, the J end lost 7 bases, and 19 bases lay between the germline ends. The CDR3 has 16 residues.

There are a few counts of this clonotype. The chain carries TRBV29-1 and TRBJ1-6; D unclear. In germline, CDR1 is SQVTM, CDR2 ANQGSEA. The V end lost 5 bases, the J end lost 9 bases, and 11 bases lay between the germline ends. There are 12 residues in the CDR3. DNA of the CDR3: TGCAGCGTTCGATCCGAGGGTTCACCCCTCCACTTT. Residues: CSVRSEGSPLHF.

The chain has TRBV20-1 and TRBJ2-7; D gene ambiguous. Between the trimmed V and J ends, which lost 0 bases and 6 bases, there was a span of 21 bases. Germline assignment: CDR1 DFQATT and CDR2 SNEGSKA (reference sequence). The CDR3 is 16 amino acids. The CDR3 bases are TGCAGTGCTAGAGATCTCGCACCTAGTGGCCTCCTCGAGCAGTACTTC. This translates into CSARDLAPSGLLEQYF.

The CDR3 bases are TGCGCCAGCAGCGTCCCGCAGGGGACTGGCACAGATACGCAGTATTTT. Translated, it gives CASSVPQGTGTDTQYF. The rearrangement uses TRBV5-1 and TRBJ2-3, with D perhaps being TRBD1 or TRBD2 (6 bases each). Germline assignment: CDR1 SGHRS and CDR2 YFSETQ. This CDR3 spans 16 amino acids. V shed 4 bases and J shed 1 base, with 16 bases lying between them.

This clonotype was seen only a few times. The chain carries TRBV9 and TRBJ2-1, with TRBD1 as a possible D gene (6 bases). Germline V gene lookup returns CDR1 SGDLS and CDR2 YYNGEE. The length of the CDR3 is 16 residues. Trimming removed 0 bases at V and 3 bases at J, with 13 bases between. For the CDR3, the DNA is TGTGCCAGCAGCGTAGTCCCAGCGGACAGCTACAATGAGCAGTTCTTC. Protein product: CASSVVPADSYNEQFF.

This clonotype was detected only a few times. The chain has TRBV20-1 and TRBJ2-7; D is undetermined. The CDR3 extends over 12 amino acids. Germline CDR1 DFQATT, CDR2 SNEGSKA (reference sequence). V gave up 1 base and J gave up 7 bases, with 11 bases separating them. The CDR3 protein is CSARGAPWEQYF. CDR3 nucleotides: TGCAGTGCTAGAGGGGCCCCTTGGGAGCAGTACTTC.

This chain uses TRBV6-6 with TRBJ2-1; a weak D match, TRBD2 (5 bases). The ends were cut back, 10 bases at V and 1 base at J, with 11 bases in the middle. The CDR3 contains 13 residues. The germline gives CDR1 MNHNY, CDR2 SVGAGI (reference sequence). Here the CDR3 reads CATSGVSYNEQFF. The DNA of the CDR3 is TGTGCCACCTCCGGGGTATCCTACAATGAGCAGTTCTTC.

The V gene is TRBV5-1, the J gene TRBJ2-3; D not certain. V was clipped by 7 bases and J by 6 bases, with 9 bases between them. The CDR3 has 11 residues. Germline V gene lookup returns CDR1 SGHRS and CDR2 YFSETQ. The CDR3 reads CASGLRDTQYF. CDR3 bases: TGCGCCAGCGGCCTAAGGGATACGCAGTATTTT.

This clonotype was seen only once. The chain uses TRBV10-3 and TRBJ2-5; D uncertain. CDR3 length: 14 amino acids. Trimming cost V 2 bases and J 5 bases, with 12 bases left between them. The V gene's germline CDR1 is ENHRY and CDR2 SYGVKD. CDR3 amino acids: CAISEPASRETQYF. For the CDR3, the DNA is TGTGCCATCAGTGAGCCAGCAAGTAGGGAGACCCAGTACTTC.

V is TRBV15 and J is TRBJ2-7; D is possibly TRBD1 (5 bases). This CDR3 comprises 12 residues. Germline loops: CDR1 LNHNV, CDR2 YYDKDF (reference sequence). Trimming took off 7 bases at V and 4 bases at J, with 11 bases between the two ends. CDR3 protein: CATNSQGYEQYF. For the CDR3, the DNA is TGTGCCACCAACAGTCAGGGTTACGAGCAGTACTTC.

This clonotype was seen once. This sequence joins TRBV9 and TRBJ1-6, with D hard to call. Trimming cost V 4 bases and J 6 bases, with 11 bases left between them. The CDR3 consists of 14 residues. Germline CDR1 SGDLS, CDR2 YYNGEE. The CDR3 sequence is CASSTTLVNSPLHF. The DNA of the CDR3 is TGTGCCAGCAGCACGACACTGGTTAATTCACCCCTCCACTTT.

This clonotype showed up just a few times. The chain joins TRBV4-1 to TRBJ2-7; D remains ambiguous. This CDR3 has 18 amino acids. The germline CDR1 and CDR2 sequences are MGHRA and YSYEKL. Trimming shortened V by 4 bases and J by 0 bases, and 22 bases separated the two germline ends. This CDR3 is CASSLKDALAAPSYEQYF. The CDR3 DNA sequence: TGCGCCAGCAGCCTAAAAGACGCTTTGGCGGCCCCCTCCTACGAGCAGTACTTC.

This clonotype was observed a few times. V gene TRBV27 combines with J gene TRBJ1-2; D remains ambiguous. CDR1 MNHEY and CDR2 SMNVEV come from the germline V gene (reference sequence). The CDR3 has 14 residues. Between the trimmed V and J ends, which lost 2 bases and 4 bases, there was a span of 11 bases. CDR3 residues: CASSLIGPGYGYTF. In nucleotides, the CDR3 is TGTGCCAGCAGTTTAATAGGGCCGGGCTATGGCTACACCTTC.

The chain employs TRBV5-1 and TRBJ2-6; 8 nucleotides align to TRBD1. Per the germline V gene, CDR1 is SGHRS and CDR2 is YFSETQ. Trimming removed 4 bases from V and 9 bases from J; junction bases left unmatched: 6. This CDR3 is 14 amino acids long. The CDR3 loop is CASSIGQGGNVLTF. As DNA, the CDR3 is TGCGCCAGCAGCATAGGACAGGGCGGCAACGTCCTGACTTTC.